This T cell receptor beta chain derives from a study of OX40 agonist ivuxolimab in advanced cancers. The data were produced by immunoSEQ multiplex PCR, yet TCRdb's version contains in-frame clones alone and is incomplete. The sample includes about 64,000 clones, roughly 85% of them seen just once. Trimming at V came to 0 bases and at J to 9 bases, leaving 4 bases not matched to a gene. Germline V gives CDR1 SGHRS, CDR2 YFSETQ. The CDR3 consists of 13 residues. Source: CD4+ or CD8+ T cells sorted from blood, taken in a trial of the OX40 agonist ivuxolimab. The origin of this receptor is an adult with an advanced solid tumor such as melanoma, head and neck, liver or kidney cancer. This chain joins TRBV5-1 and TRBJ1-1; the match to TRBD1 covers 8 bases. Here the CDR3 DNA reads TGCGCCAGCAGCTTGGATTGGACAGGGAAAGCTTTCTTT. Its translation: CASSLDWTGKAFF.